This T cell receptor (beta chain) was found in a study of blood T cells in healthy people across ages. For the second PCR, which ran for roughly 6 to 12 cycles, a sample-barcoded 5' primer and a J-beta primer mix were used. TCRdb reprocessed the 5' RACE reads with MiXCR, giving one entry per CDR3 protein. The table has fewer than 800,000 distinct CDR3 sequences, around half seen once. The junction had 6 bases not matched to a gene; V was cut back by 5 bases and J by 2 bases. Germline-derived CDR1 and CDR2 are MNHNY and SVGAGI (reference sequence). The CDR3 spans 16 residues. This chain links TRBV6-6 with TRBJ2-6; TRBD1 matches at 7 bases. The specimen sequenced was blood. The receptor comes from a woman aged 55-70 years in good health. DNA for the CDR3: TGTGCCAGCAGTCAAGACAGGGAAGCTGGGGCCAACGTCCTGACTTTC. This encodes CASSQDREAGANVLTF.